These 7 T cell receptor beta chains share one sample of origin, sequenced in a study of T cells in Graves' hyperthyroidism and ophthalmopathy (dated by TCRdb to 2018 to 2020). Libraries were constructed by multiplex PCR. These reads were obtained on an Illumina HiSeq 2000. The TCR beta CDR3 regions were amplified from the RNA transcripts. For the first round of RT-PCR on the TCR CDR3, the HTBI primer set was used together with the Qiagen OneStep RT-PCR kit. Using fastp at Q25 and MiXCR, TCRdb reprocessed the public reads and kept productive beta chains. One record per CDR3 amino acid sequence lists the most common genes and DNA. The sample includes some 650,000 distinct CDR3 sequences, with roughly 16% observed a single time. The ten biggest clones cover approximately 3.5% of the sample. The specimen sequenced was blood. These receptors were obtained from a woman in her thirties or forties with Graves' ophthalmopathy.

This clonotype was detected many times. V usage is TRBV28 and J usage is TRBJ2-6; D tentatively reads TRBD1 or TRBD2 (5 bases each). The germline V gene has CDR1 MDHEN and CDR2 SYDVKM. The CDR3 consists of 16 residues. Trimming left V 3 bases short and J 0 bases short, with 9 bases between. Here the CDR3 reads CASSFGTTSGANVLTF. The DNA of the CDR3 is TGTGCCAGCAGTTTTGGGACGACCTCTGGGGCCAACGTCCTGACTTTC.

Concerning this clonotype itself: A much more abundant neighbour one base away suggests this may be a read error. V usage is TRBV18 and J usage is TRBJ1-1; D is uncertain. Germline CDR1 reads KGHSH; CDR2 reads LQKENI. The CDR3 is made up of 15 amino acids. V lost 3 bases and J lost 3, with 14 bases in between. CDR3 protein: CASSPAISYDTEAFF. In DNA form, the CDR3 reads TGTGCCAGCTCACCGGCTATCTCTTACGACACTGAAGCTTTCTTT.

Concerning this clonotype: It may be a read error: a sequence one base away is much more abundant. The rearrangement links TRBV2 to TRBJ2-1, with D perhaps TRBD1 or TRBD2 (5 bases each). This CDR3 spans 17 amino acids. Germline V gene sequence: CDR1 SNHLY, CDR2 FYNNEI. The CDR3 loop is CARSVEGPGTSYNEQFF. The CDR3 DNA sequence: TGTGCCAGAAGTGTTGAGGGGCCCGGGACCTCCTACAATGAGCAGTTCTTC.

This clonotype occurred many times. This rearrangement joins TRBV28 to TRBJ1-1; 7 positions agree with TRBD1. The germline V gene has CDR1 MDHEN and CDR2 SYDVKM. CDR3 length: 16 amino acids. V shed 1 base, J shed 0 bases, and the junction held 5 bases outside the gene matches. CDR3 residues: CASSLSRGQLNTEAFF. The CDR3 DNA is TGTGCCAGCAGTTTATCCCGGGGACAGTTGAACACTGAAGCTTTCTTT.

CDR3 in amino acids: CSVWDSPGANVLTF. The CDR3 DNA reads TGCAGCGTTTGGGACAGTCCTGGGGCCAACGTCCTGACTTTC. This chain links TRBV29-1 with TRBJ2-6; 7 nucleotides match TRBD1. Germline V CDR1 and CDR2: SQVTM, ANQGSEA. J lost 2 bases, V lost 5 bases, and 3 bases had no gene match. The CDR3 spans 14 residues.

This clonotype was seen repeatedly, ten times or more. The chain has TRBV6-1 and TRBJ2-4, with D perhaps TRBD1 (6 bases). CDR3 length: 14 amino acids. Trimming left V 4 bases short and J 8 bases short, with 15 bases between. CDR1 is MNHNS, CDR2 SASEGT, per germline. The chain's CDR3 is CASSVGQGPYIQYF. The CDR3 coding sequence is TGTGCCAGCAGTGTCGGGCAGGGGCCGTACATTCAGTACTTC.

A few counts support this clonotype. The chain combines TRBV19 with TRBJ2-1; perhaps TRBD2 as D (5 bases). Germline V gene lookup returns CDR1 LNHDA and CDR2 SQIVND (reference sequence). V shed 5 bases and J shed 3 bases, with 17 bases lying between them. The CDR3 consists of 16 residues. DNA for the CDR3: TGTGCCAGTAGTTCCCCGGGGATTGGGTTCTACAATGAGCAGTTCTTC. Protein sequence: CASSSPGIGFYNEQFF.